What follows describes a single T cell receptor (beta chain). In the authors' methods: Reference gene primers were amplified, and this amplification served to estimate nucleated cell counts. The protocol was immunoSEQ multiplex PCR, while the TCRdb copy is restricted to in-frame clones and leaves out a portion. V and J calls and clone size come straight from that table; D and trimming were deduced from the DNA. Here the sample spans over 90,000 clones, about 86% being singletons. V lost 6 bases and J lost 2, with 10 bases in between. The CDR3 is 13 residues long. The germline gives CDR1 MNHEY, CDR2 SMNVEV (reference sequence). This entry is derived from a study of blood T cell repertoires in COVID-19. Study summary: Both acute and convalescent COVID-19 samples were obtained from the United States, Italy and Spain. The analysed material was cDNA or gDNA that came from T cells, B-cell-depleted T cells, or PBMCs.

This clonotype was sampled from a woman in her fifties or sixties in a cohort sampled during active or convalescent COVID-19. The chain joins TRBV27 to TRBJ1-2; unclear D gene. The sample was peripheral blood. The CDR3 here is CASRRTGNYGYTF. In nucleotides, the CDR3 is TGTGCCAGCAGGCGGACGGGGAACTATGGCTACACCTTC.